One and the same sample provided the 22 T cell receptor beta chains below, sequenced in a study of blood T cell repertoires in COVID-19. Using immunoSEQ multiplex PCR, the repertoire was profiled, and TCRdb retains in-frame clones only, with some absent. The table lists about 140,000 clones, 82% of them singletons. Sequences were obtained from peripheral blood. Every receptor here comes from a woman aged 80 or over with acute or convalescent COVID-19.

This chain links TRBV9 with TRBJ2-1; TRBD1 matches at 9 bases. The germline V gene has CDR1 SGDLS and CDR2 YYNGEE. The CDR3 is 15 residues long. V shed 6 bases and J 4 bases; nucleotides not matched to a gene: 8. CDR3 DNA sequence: TGTGCCAGCAACCTGGGACAGGGCGAATACAATGAGCAGTTCTTC. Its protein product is CASNLGQGEYNEQFF.

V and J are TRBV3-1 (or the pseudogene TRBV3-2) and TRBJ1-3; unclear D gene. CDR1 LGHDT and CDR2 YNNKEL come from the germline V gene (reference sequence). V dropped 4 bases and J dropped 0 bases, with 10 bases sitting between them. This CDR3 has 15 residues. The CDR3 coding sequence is TGTGCCAGCAGCCTAGCGGGATTCTCTGGAAACACCATATATTTT. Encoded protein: CASSLAGFSGNTIYF.

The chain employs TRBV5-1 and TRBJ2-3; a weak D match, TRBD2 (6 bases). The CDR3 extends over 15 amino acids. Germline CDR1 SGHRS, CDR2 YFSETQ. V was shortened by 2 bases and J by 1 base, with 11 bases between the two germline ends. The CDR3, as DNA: TGCGCCAGCAGCTTTGGCGGGATGGGCACAGATACGCAGTATTTT. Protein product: CASSFGGMGTDTQYF.

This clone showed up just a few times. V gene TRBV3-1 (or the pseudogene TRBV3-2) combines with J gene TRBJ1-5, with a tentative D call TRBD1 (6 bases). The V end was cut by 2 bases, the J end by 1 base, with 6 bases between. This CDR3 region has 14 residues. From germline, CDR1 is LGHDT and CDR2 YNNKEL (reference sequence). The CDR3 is CASSQTGSNQPQHF. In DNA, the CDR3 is TGTGCCAGCAGCCAAACAGGGAGCAATCAGCCCCAGCATTTT.

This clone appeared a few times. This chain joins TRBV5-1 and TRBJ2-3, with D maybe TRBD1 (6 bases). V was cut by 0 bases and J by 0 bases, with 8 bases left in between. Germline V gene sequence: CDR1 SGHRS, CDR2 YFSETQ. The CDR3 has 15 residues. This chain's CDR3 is CASSLDTGSTDTQYF. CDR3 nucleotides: TGCGCCAGCAGCTTGGATACAGGGAGCACAGATACGCAGTATTTT.

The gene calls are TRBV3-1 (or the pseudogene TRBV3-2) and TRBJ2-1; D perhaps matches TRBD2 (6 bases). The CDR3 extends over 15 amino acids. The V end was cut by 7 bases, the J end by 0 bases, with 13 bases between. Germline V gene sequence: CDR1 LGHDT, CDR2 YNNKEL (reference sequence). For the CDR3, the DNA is TGTGCCAGCACCGCTAGCGCGAGCTCCTACAATGAGCAGTTCTTC. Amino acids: CASTASASSYNEQFF.

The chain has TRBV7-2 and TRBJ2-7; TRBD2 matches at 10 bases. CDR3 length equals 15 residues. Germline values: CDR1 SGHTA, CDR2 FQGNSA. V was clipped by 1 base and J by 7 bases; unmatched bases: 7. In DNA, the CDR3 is TGTGCCAGCAGCTTAGACAGCGGGGGGGGCGGGGAGCAGTACTTC. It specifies CASSLDSGGGGEQYF.

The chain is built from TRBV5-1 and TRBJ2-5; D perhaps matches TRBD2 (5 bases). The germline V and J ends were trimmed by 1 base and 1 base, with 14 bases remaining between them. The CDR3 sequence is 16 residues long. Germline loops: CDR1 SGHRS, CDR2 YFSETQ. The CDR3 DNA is TGCGCCAGCAGCTTGAAGCGGATAGGAGCCCAAGAGACCCAGTACTTC. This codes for CASSLKRIGAQETQYF.

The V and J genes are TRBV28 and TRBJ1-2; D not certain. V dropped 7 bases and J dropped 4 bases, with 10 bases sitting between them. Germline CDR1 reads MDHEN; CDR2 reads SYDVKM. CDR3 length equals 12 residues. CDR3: CASTKGGYGYTF. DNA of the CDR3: TGTGCCAGCACCAAAGGCGGCTATGGCTACACCTTC.

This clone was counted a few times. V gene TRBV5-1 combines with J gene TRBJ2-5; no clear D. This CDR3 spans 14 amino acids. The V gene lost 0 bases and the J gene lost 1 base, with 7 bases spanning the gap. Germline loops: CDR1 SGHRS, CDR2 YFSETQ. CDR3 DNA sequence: TGCGCCAGCAGCTTGGGGGCAGCCCAAGAGACCCAGTACTTC. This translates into CASSLGAAQETQYF.

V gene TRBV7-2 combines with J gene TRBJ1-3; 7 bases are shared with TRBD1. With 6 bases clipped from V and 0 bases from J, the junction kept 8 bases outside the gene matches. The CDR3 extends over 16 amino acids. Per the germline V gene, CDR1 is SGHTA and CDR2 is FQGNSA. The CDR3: CASSSRGTDSGNTIYF. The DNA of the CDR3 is TGTGCCAGCAGTTCCCGAGGGACAGACTCTGGAAACACCATATATTTT.

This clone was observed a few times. DNA for the CDR3: TGTGCCAGCAGCCAAGTACTGGGCAGGGGCGTACAAGAGACCCAGTACTTC. It translates to CASSQVLGRGVQETQYF. The chain recombines TRBV3-1 (or the pseudogene TRBV3-2) with TRBJ2-5; the D gene is possibly TRBD1 (6 bases). V gave up 1 base and J gave up 2 bases, with 17 bases separating them. Per germline, CDR1 LGHDT and CDR2 YNNKEL (reference sequence). This CDR3 has 17 residues.

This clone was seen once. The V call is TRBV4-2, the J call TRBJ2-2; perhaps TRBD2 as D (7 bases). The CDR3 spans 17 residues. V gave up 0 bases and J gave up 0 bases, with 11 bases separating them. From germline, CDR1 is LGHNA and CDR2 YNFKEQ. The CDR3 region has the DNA TGTGCCAGCAGCCAAGATGGGGGGGGGCCGAACACCGGGGAGCTGTTTTTT. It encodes CASSQDGGGPNTGELFF.

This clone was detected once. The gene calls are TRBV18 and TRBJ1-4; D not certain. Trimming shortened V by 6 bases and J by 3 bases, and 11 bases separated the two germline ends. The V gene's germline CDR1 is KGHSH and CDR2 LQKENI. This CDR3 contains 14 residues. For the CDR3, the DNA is TGTGCCAGCTCCCGGCGGATGGCTAATGAAAAACTGTTTTTT. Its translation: CASSRRMANEKLFF.

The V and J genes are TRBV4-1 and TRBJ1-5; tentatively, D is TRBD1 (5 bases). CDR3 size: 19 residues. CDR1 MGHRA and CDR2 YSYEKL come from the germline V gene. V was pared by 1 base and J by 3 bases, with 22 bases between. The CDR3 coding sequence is TGCGCCAGCAGCCAAGGATTCGGGGGGACCCTTTTCTTCAATCAGCCCCAGCATTTT. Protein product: CASSQGFGGTLFFNQPQHF.

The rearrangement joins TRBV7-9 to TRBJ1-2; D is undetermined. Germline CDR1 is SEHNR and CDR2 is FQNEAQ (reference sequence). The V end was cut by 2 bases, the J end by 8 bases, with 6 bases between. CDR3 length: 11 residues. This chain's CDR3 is CASSLIYGYTF. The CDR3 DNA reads TGTGCCAGCAGCTTAATCTACGGCTACACCTTC. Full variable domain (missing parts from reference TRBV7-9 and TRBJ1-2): DTGVSQNPRHKITKRGQNVTFRCDPISEHNRLYWYRQTLGQGPEFLTYFQNEAQLEKSRLLSDRFSAERPKGSFSTLEIQRTEQGDSAMYLCASSLIYGYTFGSGTRLTVV.

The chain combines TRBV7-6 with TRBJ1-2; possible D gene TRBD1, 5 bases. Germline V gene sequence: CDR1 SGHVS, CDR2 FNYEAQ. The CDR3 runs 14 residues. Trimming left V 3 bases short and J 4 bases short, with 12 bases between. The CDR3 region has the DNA TGTGCCAGCAGCTTCGACAGTGGTGGCTATGGCTACACCTTC. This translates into CASSFDSGGYGYTF.

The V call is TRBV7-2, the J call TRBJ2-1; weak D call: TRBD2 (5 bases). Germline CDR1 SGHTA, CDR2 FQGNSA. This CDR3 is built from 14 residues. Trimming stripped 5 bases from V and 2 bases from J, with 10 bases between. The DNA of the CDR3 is TGTGCCAGCAGCCCGGACTGGGCCTACAATGAGCAGTTCTTC. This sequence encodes CASSPDWAYNEQFF.

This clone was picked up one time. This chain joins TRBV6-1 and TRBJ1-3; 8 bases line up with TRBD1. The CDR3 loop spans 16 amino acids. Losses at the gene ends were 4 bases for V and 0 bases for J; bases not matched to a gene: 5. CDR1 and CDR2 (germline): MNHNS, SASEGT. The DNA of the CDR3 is TGTGCCAGCAGTGCTACAGGGGGGGCCTCTGGAAACACCATATATTTT. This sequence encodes CASSATGGASGNTIYF.

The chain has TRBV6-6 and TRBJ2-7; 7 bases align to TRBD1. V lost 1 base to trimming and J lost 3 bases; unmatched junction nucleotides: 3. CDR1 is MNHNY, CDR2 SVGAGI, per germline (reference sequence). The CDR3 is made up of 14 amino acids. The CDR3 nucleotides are TGTGCCAGCAGTTACTGGGGGACAGACTACGAGCAGTACTTC. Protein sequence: CASSYWGTDYEQYF.

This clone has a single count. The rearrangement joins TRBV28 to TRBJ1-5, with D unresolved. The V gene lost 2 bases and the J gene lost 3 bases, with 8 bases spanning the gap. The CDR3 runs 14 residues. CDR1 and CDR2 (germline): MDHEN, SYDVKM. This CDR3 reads CASSLGGDNQPQHF. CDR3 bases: TGTGCCAGCAGTTTAGGTGGAGACAATCAGCCCCAGCATTTT.

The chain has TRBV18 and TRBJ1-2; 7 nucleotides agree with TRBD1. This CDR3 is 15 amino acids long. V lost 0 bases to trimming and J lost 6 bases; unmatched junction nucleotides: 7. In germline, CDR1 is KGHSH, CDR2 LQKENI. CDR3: CASSPPGRGGDGYTF. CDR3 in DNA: TGTGCCAGCTCACCACCGGGAAGAGGGGGCGATGGCTACACCTTC. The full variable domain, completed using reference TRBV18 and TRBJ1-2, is NAGVMQNPRHLVRRRGQEARLRCSPMKGHSHVYWYRQLPEEGLKFMVYLQKENIIDESGMPKERFSAEFPKEGPSILRIQQVVRGDSAAYFCASSPPGRGGDGYTFGSGTRLTVV.